This T cell receptor beta chain was captured in a study of T cell repertoires in cytomegalovirus infection. Study-wide background: CMV epitopes in the study were HLA-C-restricted (recently identified) and HLA-B-restricted (well studied). From public TCR beta signatures came an indication of both CMV infection and matching HLA type. Overall study findings and caveats: Accumulated public TCR beta family frequency recognized individuals carrying CMV together with the relevant HLA. HLA-C-restricted CMV-specific TCR beta clonotypes were dominant in the ex vivo response.

CDR3 length: 15 amino acids. Trimming cost V 8 bases and J 0 bases; bases outside gene matches: 7. The germline gives CDR1 SGHVS, CDR2 FNYEAQ. TCRdb passed the reads through MiXCR, listing each CDR3 protein once. The sample holds about 770,000 distinct CDR3 sequences, almost 30% seen once. In regard to this clonotype: Its antigen is currently unknown.

The sample consisted of cultured CD8+ T cells from PBMCs, taken from culture after CMV antigen stimulation. This sequence joins TRBV7-6 and TRBJ2-3, with 8 bases that match TRBD1. This receptor was taken from a human donor in good health (CMV status not recorded). Some clones in this sample may be carry-over from other donors' samples. The CDR3 bases are TGTGCCAGCGTCAGGGGGCCCCGGAGCACAGATACGCAGTATTTT. Its translation: CASVRGPRSTDTQYF. The full variable domain, in which reference TRBV7-6 and TRBJ2-3 provide the parts outside the CDR3, is GAGVSQSPRYKVTKRGQDVALRCDPISGHVSLYWYRQALGQGPEFLTYFNYEAQQDKSGLPNDRFSAERPEGSISTLTIQRTEQRDSAMYRCASVRGPRSTDTQYFGPGTRLTVL.